This TCR beta chain originates from a study of blood T cell repertoires in COVID-19. This clone was counted once. Other DNA sequences from this sample encode an identical CDR3 as well. Enrollees, about 18 to 90 years old, lived in 24 US areas. Donors of Cohort 3 who recovered were those that had two negative PCRs, clearance, or symptom resolution. The CDR3 spans 14 residues. The V gene end was trimmed by 0 bases and the J gene end by 5 bases; junction bases not matched to a gene: 4. The germline gives CDR1 SGHRS, CDR2 YFSETQ. Repertoires were generated with immunoSEQ multiplex PCR, while TCRdb's copy carries only in-frame clones and drops some. The table lists 450,000 or so clones, less than 95% of them singletons, with 0.6% in the top ten.

The sample consisted of PBMCs or T cells enriched from blood (not recorded which). This sequence was found in a man aged 18 to 35 who had recovered from COVID-19. This chain uses TRBV5-1 with TRBJ1-2; TRBD1 matches 7 bases. As DNA, the CDR3 is TGCGCCAGCAGCTTGGGCCTACAGGGGTATGGCTACACCTTC. Protein product: CASSLGLQGYGYTF.